The 16 T cell receptor beta chains listed next were all sequenced from one sample in a study of blood T cell repertoires in COVID-19. Assay used: immunoSEQ multiplex PCR; TCRdb lists only in-frame clones, some missing. The data contain about 250,000 clones, approximately 88% of them singletons. Sample: peripheral blood. Receptors originate from a woman between 25 and 40 years old with COVID-19, enrolled during active disease.

V gene TRBV5-8 combines with J gene TRBJ2-5; no firm D call. Germline V gene lookup returns CDR1 SGHTS and CDR2 YDEGEE. The germline V and J ends were trimmed by 6 bases and 5 bases, with 8 bases remaining between them. The CDR3 consists of 11 residues. The CDR3: CASTAVETQYF. CDR3 sequence (DNA): TGTGCCAGCACGGCGGTGGAGACCCAGTACTTC.

The rearrangement links TRBV6-5 to TRBJ2-5; D is possibly TRBD2 (5 bases). This CDR3 contains 12 residues. Trimming cost V 8 bases and J 0 bases, with 7 bases left between them. From germline, CDR1 is MNHEY and CDR2 SVGAGI. This CDR3 is CASWRNQETQYF. CDR3 sequence (DNA): TGTGCCAGCTGGAGGAACCAAGAGACCCAGTACTTC.

The rearrangement links TRBV6-4 to TRBJ2-1; 12 positions agree with TRBD2. The V segment lost 3 bases and the J segment 6 bases; nucleotides outside the gene matches: 3. The CDR3 is 15 residues long. Germline loops: CDR1 MRHNA, CDR2 SNTAGT. Here the CDR3 DNA reads TGTGCCAGCAGTGAATCTAGCGGGGGGGCCAATGAGCAGTTCTTC. Residues: CASSESSGGANEQFF.

This clone was found once. The genes are TRBV7-8 and TRBJ2-3; 8 bases agree with TRBD1. The junction had 6 bases not matched to a gene; V was cut back by 5 bases and J by 2 bases. CDR1 is SGHVS and CDR2 is FQNEAQ in the germline V gene. There are 15 residues in the CDR3. This chain's CDR3 is CASSPQGANTDTQYF. CDR3 coding DNA: TGTGCCAGCAGCCCCCAGGGGGCGAACACAGATACGCAGTATTTT. Together with reference TRBV7-8 and TRBJ2-3, the CDR3 gives the full variable domain: GAGVSQSPRYKVAKRGQDVALRCDPISGHVSLFWYQQALGQGPEFLTYFQNEAQLDKSGLPSDRFFAERPEGSVSTLKIQRTQQEDSAVYLCASSPQGANTDTQYFGPGTRLTVL.

The V gene is TRBV29-1, the J gene TRBJ1-2; no reliable D call. CDR3 size: 15 residues. Between the trimmed V and J ends, which lost 0 bases and 4 bases, there was a span of 15 bases. Germline CDR1 SQVTM, CDR2 ANQGSEA. In DNA, the CDR3 is TGCAGCGTTGAAGATCACCAGGCTCCCCTCTATGGCTACACCTTC. Amino acids: CSVEDHQAPLYGYTF.

The genes are TRBV14 and TRBJ2-5, with D unresolved. Germline CDR1 is SGHDN and CDR2 is FVKESK. The CDR3 covers 13 residues. V lost 1 base and J lost 3, with 6 bases in between. The CDR3 DNA reads TGTGCCAGCAGCCAAGGCAGCGAAGAGACCCAGTACTTC. Amino acids: CASSQGSEETQYF.

V gene TRBV20-1 combines with J gene TRBJ2-3; the D is unclear. V was pared by 3 bases and J by 1 base, with 11 bases between. This CDR3 is built from 14 residues. Germline V gives CDR1 DFQATT, CDR2 SNEGSKA (reference sequence). The CDR3 nucleotides are TGCAGTGCTAGTCTCCGTTCGGGCACAGATACGCAGTATTTT. It yields the protein CSASLRSGTDTQYF.

The chain has TRBV5-6 and TRBJ1-1; 7 bases agree with TRBD1. The V gene end was trimmed by 0 bases and the J gene end by 1 base; junction bases not matched to a gene: 6. The CDR3 length is 16 residues. Per the germline V gene, CDR1 is SGHDT and CDR2 is YYEEEE. The CDR3 here is CASSLGQGGGNTEAFF. The CDR3 bases are TGTGCCAGCAGCTTGGGTCAGGGGGGCGGGAACACTGAAGCTTTCTTT. Supplemented by reference TRBV5-6 and TRBJ1-1, the full variable domain reads DAGVTQSPTHLIKTRGQQVTLRCSPKSGHDTVSWYQQALGQGPQFIFQYYEEEERQRGNFPDRFSGHQFPNYSSELNVNALLLGDSALYLCASSLGQGGGNTEAFFGQGTRLTVV.

CDR3 loop: CASSPRTSGEYV. CDR3 bases: TGTGCCAGCAGCCCTCGGACTAGCGGGGAGTACGTC. The V call is TRBV21-1, the J call TRBJ2-7; the D call of TRBD2 is as the table states it, not checked on the DNA. TRBV21-1 is reported as a pseudogene. The CDR3 runs 12 residues.

The rearrangement uses TRBV19 and TRBJ2-2; TRBD2 agrees at 8 bases. The CDR3 is 18 residues long. V trimming: 7 bases; J trimming: 1 base; junction bases outside the gene matches: 14. Germline CDR1 reads LNHDA; CDR2 reads SQIVND (reference sequence). This CDR3 is CASNPGAAGGMNTGELFF. The CDR3 nucleotides read TGTGCCAGTAACCCCGGGGCGGCGGGGGGAATGAACACCGGGGAGCTGTTTTTT.

The chain has TRBV7-9 and TRBJ2-2; 8 bases fit TRBD1. J lost 7 bases, V lost 7 bases, and 11 bases had no gene match. CDR1 SEHNR and CDR2 FQNEAQ come from the germline V gene (reference sequence). The CDR3 has 15 residues. CDR3 DNA sequence: TGTGCCAGCAACGAAGACAGGGGCCAAGACGGGGAGCTGTTTTTT. It translates to CASNEDRGQDGELFF.

The J gene is TRBJ2-2, the V gene TRBV7-2; 7 positions agree with TRBD2. J was trimmed by 1 base and V by 4 bases; bases with no gene match: 6. The CDR3 covers 16 residues. CDR1 and CDR2 from the germline V gene are SGHTA and FQGNSA. The DNA for the CDR3 is TGTGCCAGCAGCTCTTGGCAGCGGGAGAACACCGGGGAGCTGTTTTTT. Protein sequence: CASSSWQRENTGELFF.

This chain uses TRBV6-5 with TRBJ1-4, with 7 positions matching TRBD1. The germline V gene has CDR1 MNHEY and CDR2 SVGAGI. There are 14 residues in the CDR3. The J segment lost 3 bases and the V segment lost 2 bases, leaving 0 bases of the junction unmatched. In DNA, the CDR3 is TGTGCCAGCAGTTACGGACAGGCTAATGAAAAACTGTTTTTT. Residues: CASSYGQANEKLFF.

The chain links TRBV29-1 to TRBJ2-5, with 8 bases identical to TRBD1. The CDR3 runs 14 residues. The germline gives CDR1 SQVTM, CDR2 ANQGSEA. Unmatched junction bases numbered 8, after V lost 6 bases and J lost 2 bases. For the CDR3, the DNA is TGCAGCGTCAAAGGACAGGGCCTACAAGAGACCCAGTACTTC. Translation: CSVKGQGLQETQYF.

CDR3 sequence reads: CASSIQPDSEQYF. CDR3 coding DNA: TGTGCCAGTAGTATCCAACCCGACAGCGAGCAGTACTTC. This sequence joins TRBV19 and TRBJ2-7; weak D call: TRBD1 (5 bases). The germline V and J ends were trimmed by 3 bases and 6 bases, with 12 bases remaining between them. Germline CDR1 LNHDA, CDR2 SQIVND (reference sequence). The CDR3 has 13 amino acids.

V gene TRBV10-3 combines with J gene TRBJ1-1; tentative D call: TRBD1 (5 bases). The CDR3 has 14 amino acids. V lost 5 bases to trimming and J lost 5 bases, with 15 bases between them. CDR1 is ENHRY and CDR2 is SYGVKD in the germline V gene. The CDR3 DNA reads TGTGCCATCAGTCCGGGGGGACGGCGAACTGAAGCTTTCTTT. As protein: CAISPGGRRTEAFF.